This T cell receptor beta chain emerged from a study of T cells in Graves' hyperthyroidism and ophthalmopathy (dated by TCRdb to the late 2010s). In the study overall: Peripheral blood was sampled at the time of initial diagnosis, prior to any treatment. To identify TCR V-J signatures that set the groups apart, the researchers used a discovery cohort of 100 patients, made up of 43 with Graves' ophthalmopathy and around 58 with stable Graves' hyperthyroidism. Whether ophthalmopathy could be predicted prospectively was tested in an independent validation cohort made up of under 20 hyperthyroidism patients plus 17 patients who later progressed to ophthalmopathy. The roughly 100 discovery patients were randomly divided into training and test sets at a 7:3 ratio. In addition, the study compared T-cell repertoires in thyroid tissue and in blood from a handful of Graves' hyperthyroidism patients. After sampling, hyperthyroidism patients received methimazole starting at 30 mg daily, and ophthalmopathy patients received high-dose intravenous methylprednisolone. The paper reports TCR Vbeta CDR3 sequencing of approximately 130 peripheral blood samples: some 44 ophthalmopathy, under 80 hyperthyroidism and approximately 17 progressor patients. Study-wide conclusions, independent of this receptor: In cross-validation, a model built on a 13 V-J signature told ophthalmopathy apart from stable hyperthyroidism with about 90% sensitivity and approximately 81% specificity, and in testing the same model reached 80%/75%. Most expanded thyroid clonotypes (frequency above 0.001) were also found in blood, which suggests that blood repertoires may mirror thyroid immune responses. Sample size was not statistically predetermined, and investigators were not blinded to group allocation. During validation, the model predicted progression to ophthalmopathy a median of roughly 7.1 months ahead of onset, with approximately 71% sensitivity and 72.22% specificity.

Amplification of TCR beta CDR3 regions was carried out from RNA transcripts. For the first round of RT-PCR on the TCR CDR3, the HTBI primer set was used together with the Qiagen OneStep RT-PCR kit. Libraries were constructed in a second round of multiplex PCR, after which size selection and purification were carried out. Sequencing of the libraries was done on an Illumina HiSeq2000 using paired-end 100 bp reads. The study's own analysis went as follows. SOAPnuke was used to process the raw data, removing reads that contained adapters or uncalled bases, had a mean Phred below 15, or lacked an exact match to the constant primer or identifier. COPE v1.2.5 was used to merge high-quality paired reads, and clonotypes were defined as unique nucleotide sequences. Clonotypes were aligned to IMGT TRBV, TRBD and TRBJ reference segments using MiTCR v1.1. The analysis included only V-J combinations with a frequency above 0.0001, which together covered roughly 99% of the repertoires. A TCS score was defined as the ratio between F50 (clonal expansion) and ExV (chaos), using BLOSUM62-based TCRdist between CDR3 peptides within each V-J. Welch's t-statistics and random forest reduced 514 V-J features to 13, which were used in a naive Bayes classifier (R e1071). TCRdb reworked the public reads: Q25 trimming with fastp, MiXCR clone assembly, productive beta chains retained. When rows share a CDR3 protein, they turn into one entry using the most common DNA and genes. The V and J calls follow TCRdb's processing rather than the paper's. The sample table contains about 350,000 distinct CDR3 sequences; only one count was recorded for approximately 18% of them. The biggest ten clones account for roughly 16% of the sample.

This clonotype was counted at least ten times. Its antigen is not yet known. No base quality values were provided; no much bigger clone lies one nucleotide off. In the ophthalmopathy patients, disease was moderately to severely active, with a Clinical Activity Score of 3 or more, a NOSPECS grade of 4 or more, and a duration of less than 3 months. Patients with uncontrolled infections, other autoimmune diseases, pregnancy or lactation were excluded. Diagnoses were established on the basis of clinical symptoms, serum thyroxine and TRAb, thyroid ultrasound, and orbital computed tomography. Ficoll-Paque density gradient centrifugation was used to isolate PBMCs from 9.5 to 10 ml of fresh peripheral blood. Total RNA was extracted using Trizol reagent, and RNA quality was assessed on an Agilent 2100 Bioanalyzer. Relative to germline, V is 0 bases shorter and J is 1 base shorter, with 6 bases between their ends. CDR1 and CDR2, looked up from the germline V gene, are SQVTM and ANQGSEA. Measured from the cysteine to the phenylalanine, the CDR3 is 13 residues long. The CDR3 DNA has 39 bases and is translated from base 1.

The specimen sequenced was blood. The chain links TRBV29-1 with TRBJ1-1, with the D gene call left open. This clonotype was obtained from a woman in her thirties or forties with Graves' ophthalmopathy. The nucleotide sequence reads TGCAGCGTTGAAGATTGGAAGAACACTGAAGCTTTCTTT. Translated, it gives CSVEDWKNTEAFF.